Listed here are 10 T cell receptor beta chains from one sample, sequenced in a study of monozygotic twins with inflammatory bowel disease. TCRdb reworked the 5' RACE reads into one entry per CDR3 protein, no DNA. This sample's table has roughly 330,000 distinct CDR3 sequences. Specimen: blood. These receptors came from a human donor with ulcerative colitis or Crohn's disease, or a healthy co-twin of an affected twin (not recorded which).

This rearrangement joins TRBV27 to TRBJ1-1. CDR1 MNHEY and CDR2 SMNVEV come from the germline V gene (reference sequence). There are 13 residues in the CDR3. This CDR3 is CASSLATNTEAFF.

This rearrangement joins TRBV19 to TRBJ1-1; TCRdb's D call of TRBD1 is untestable without DNA. Germline lookup yields CDR1 LNHDA and CDR2 SQIVND (reference sequence). The CDR3 consists of 16 residues. The chain's CDR3 is CASSTPGQGRNTEAFF.

The V and J genes are TRBV5-1 and TRBJ2-5; there is no DNA to check the TCRdb D call of TRBD1. Germline V gives CDR1 SGHRS, CDR2 YFSETQ. The CDR3 is 16 residues long. This CDR3 is CASSLGETPRGETQYF.

The rearrangement links TRBV6-2 or TRBV6-3 to TRBJ2-1. Germline V CDR1 and CDR2: MNHEY, SVGEGT. This CDR3 contains 14 residues. The CDR3: CASSSTETYNEQFF.

This chain links TRBV19 with TRBJ1-1. Germline V gives CDR1 LNHDA, CDR2 SQIVND (reference sequence). The CDR3 consists of 15 residues. This CDR3 reads CASSPLGGFDTEAFF.

The chain uses TRBV6-2 or TRBV6-3 and TRBJ2-2; the TCRdb call, TRBD1, lacks DNA for checking. Germline V gene lookup returns CDR1 MNHEY and CDR2 SVGEGT. The CDR3 has 16 amino acids. This chain's CDR3 is CAGRDRDPANTGELFF.

The V and J genes are TRBV30 and TRBJ1-5; TCRdb outputs TRBD1, but without DNA this stays unchecked. This CDR3 is 15 amino acids long. From germline, CDR1 is GTSNPN and CDR2 SVGIG (reference sequence). This CDR3 reads CAWSGRGRENQPQHF.

The chain combines TRBV7-2 with TRBJ1-2. From germline, CDR1 is SGHTA and CDR2 FQGNSA. There are 14 residues in the CDR3. This CDR3 is CASSLAKQGSGYTF.

The chain has TRBV3-1 and TRBJ2-1; the D call of TRBD2 rests on TCRdb alone, since no DNA is present to check it. CDR3 length equals 13 residues. Germline CDR1 reads LGHDT; CDR2 reads YNNKEL (reference sequence). The CDR3: CASSQEGRGGQFF.

This chain joins TRBV5-1 and TRBJ2-2; the TCRdb D gene call, TRBD1, has no DNA to confirm it. CDR1 SGHRS and CDR2 YFSETQ come from the germline V gene. This CDR3 is 15 amino acids long. This chain's CDR3 is CASSLLGQGVRELFF.